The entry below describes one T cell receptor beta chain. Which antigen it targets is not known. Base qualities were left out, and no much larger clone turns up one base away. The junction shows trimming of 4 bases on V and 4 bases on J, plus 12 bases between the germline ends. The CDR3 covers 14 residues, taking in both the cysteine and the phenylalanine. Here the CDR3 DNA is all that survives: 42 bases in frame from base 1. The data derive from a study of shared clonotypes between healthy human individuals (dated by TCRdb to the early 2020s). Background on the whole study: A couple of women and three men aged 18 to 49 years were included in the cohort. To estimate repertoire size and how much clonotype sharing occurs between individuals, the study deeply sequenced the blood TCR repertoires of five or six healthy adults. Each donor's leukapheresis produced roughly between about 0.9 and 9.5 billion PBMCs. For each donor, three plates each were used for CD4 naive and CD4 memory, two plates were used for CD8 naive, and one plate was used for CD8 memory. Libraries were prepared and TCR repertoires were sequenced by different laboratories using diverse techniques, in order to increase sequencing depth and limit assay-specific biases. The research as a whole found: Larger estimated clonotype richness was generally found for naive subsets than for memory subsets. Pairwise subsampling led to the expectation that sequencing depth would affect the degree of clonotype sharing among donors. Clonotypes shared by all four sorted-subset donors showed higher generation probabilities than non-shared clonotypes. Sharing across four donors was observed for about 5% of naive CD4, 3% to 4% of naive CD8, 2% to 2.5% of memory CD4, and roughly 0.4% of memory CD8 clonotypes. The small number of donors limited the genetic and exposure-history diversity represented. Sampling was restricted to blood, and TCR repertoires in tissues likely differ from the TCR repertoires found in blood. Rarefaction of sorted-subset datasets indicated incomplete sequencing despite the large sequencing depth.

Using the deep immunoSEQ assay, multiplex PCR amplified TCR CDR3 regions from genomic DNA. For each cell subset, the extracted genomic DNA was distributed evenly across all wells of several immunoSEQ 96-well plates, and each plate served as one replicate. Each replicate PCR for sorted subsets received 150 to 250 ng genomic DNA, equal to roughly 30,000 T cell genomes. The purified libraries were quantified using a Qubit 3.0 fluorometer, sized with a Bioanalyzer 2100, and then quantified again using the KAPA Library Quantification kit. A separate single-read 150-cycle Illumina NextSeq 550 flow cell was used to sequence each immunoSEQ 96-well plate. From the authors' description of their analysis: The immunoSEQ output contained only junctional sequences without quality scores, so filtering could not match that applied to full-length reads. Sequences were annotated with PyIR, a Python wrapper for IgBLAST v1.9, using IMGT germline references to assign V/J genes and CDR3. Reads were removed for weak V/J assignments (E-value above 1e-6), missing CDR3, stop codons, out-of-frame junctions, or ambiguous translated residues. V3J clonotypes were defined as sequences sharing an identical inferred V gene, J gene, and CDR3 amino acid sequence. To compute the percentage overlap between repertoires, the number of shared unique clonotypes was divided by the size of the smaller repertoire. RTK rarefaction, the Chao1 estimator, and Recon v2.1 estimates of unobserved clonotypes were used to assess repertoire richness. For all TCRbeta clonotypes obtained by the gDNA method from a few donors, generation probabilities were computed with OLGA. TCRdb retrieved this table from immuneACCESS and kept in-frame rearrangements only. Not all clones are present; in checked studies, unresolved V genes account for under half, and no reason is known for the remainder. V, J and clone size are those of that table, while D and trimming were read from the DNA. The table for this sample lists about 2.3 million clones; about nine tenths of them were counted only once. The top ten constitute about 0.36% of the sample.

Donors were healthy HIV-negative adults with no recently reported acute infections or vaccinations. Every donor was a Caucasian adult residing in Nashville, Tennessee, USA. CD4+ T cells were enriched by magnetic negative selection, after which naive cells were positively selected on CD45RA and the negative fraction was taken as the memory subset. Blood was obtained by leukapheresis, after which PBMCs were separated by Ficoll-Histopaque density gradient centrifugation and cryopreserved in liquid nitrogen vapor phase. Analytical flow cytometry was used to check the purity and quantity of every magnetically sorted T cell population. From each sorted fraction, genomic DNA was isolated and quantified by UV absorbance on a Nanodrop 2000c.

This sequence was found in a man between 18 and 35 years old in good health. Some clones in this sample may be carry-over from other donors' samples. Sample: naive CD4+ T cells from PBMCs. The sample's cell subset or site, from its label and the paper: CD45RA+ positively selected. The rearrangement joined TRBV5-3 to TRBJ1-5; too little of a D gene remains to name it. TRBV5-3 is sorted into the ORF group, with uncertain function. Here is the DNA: TGTGCCAGAAGCCCGGACGGAGATAATCAGCCCCAGCATTTT. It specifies CARSPDGDNQPQHF.